Presented here are 18 T cell receptor beta chains from one specimen sequenced in a study of blood T cells in healthy people across ages. Alongside a J-beta primer mix, a sample-barcoded 5' primer served in a second PCR lasting about 6 to 12 cycles. Via MiXCR, TCRdb re-called the 5' RACE reads, giving one row per CDR3 protein. There are approximately 1,700,000 distinct CDR3 sequences in the sample; 30% to 40% occur only once, and roughly 23% lies in the top ten. Specimen: blood. The receptor set was obtained from a human donor in good health.

This clonotype was detected many times. Mismatch with germline at one junction end may stem from a read error. The chain couples TRBV5-1 to TRBJ2-1; tentatively, D is TRBD2 (5 bases). The V gene's germline CDR1 is SGHRS and CDR2 YFSETQ. CDR3 length: 13 amino acids. The DNA of the CDR3 is TGTGCCAGCAGCTTCGAGGGTTACAATGAGCAGTTCTTC. The encoded protein is CASSFEGYNEQFF.

The chain combines TRBV12-3 or TRBV12-4 with TRBJ1-3, with 7 bases identical to TRBD1. The CDR3 sequence is 15 residues long. The V segment lost 5 bases and the J segment 3 bases; nucleotides outside the gene matches: 7. CDR3 sequence (DNA): TGTGCCAGCAGTCCACAGGGGCTGGATGGAAACACCATATATTTT. Translating it yields CASSPQGLDGNTIYF.

The sample holds a few counts of this clonotype. The rearrangement joins TRBV20-1 to TRBJ1-1; D is unresolved. Trimming took off 5 bases at V and 1 base at J, with 11 bases between the two ends. Germline CDR1 is DFQATT and CDR2 is SNEGSKA (reference sequence). CDR3 length: 13 amino acids. The CDR3 bases are TGCAGTGCTCCTAGAACGAGGAACACTGAAGCTTTCTTT. Its protein product is CSAPRTRNTEAFF.

V and J are TRBV7-7 and TRBJ2-1; D remains ambiguous. This CDR3 comprises 13 residues. Trimming shortened V by 5 bases and J by 4 bases, and 9 bases separated the two germline ends. CDR1 is SSHAT and CDR2 is FNYEAQ in the germline V gene (reference sequence). The CDR3 protein is CASSRQLYNEQFF. For the CDR3, the DNA is TGTGCCAGCAGCCGCCAGCTTTACAATGAGCAGTTCTTC.

This clonotype was seen more than once but under ten times. The chain is built from TRBV20-1 and TRBJ2-7; tentative D call: TRBD2 (6 bases). Germline-derived CDR1 and CDR2 are DFQATT and SNEGSKA (reference sequence). With 1 base removed from V and 0 bases from J, the gap between germline ends came to 22 bases. The CDR3 is made up of 18 amino acids. CDR3 DNA sequence: TGCAGTGCTAGAGTCTCTAAAGGAGGGCGGCCAAGCTCCTACGAGCAGTACTTC. Protein: CSARVSKGGRPSSYEQYF.

This clonotype was detected only a few times. The chain links TRBV15 to TRBJ1-2; D gene unclear. Per the germline V gene, CDR1 is LNHNV and CDR2 is YYDKDF (reference sequence). The V end lost 5 bases, the J end lost 4 bases, and 17 bases lay between the germline ends. The length of the CDR3 is 15 residues. CDR3: CATSHISGEGYGYTF. As DNA, the CDR3 is TGTGCCACCAGCCACATTAGTGGGGAAGGCTATGGCTACACCTTC. Full variable domain (outside the CDR3, taken from reference TRBV15 and TRBJ1-2): DAMVIQNPRYQVTQFGKPVTLSCSQTLNHNVMYWYQQKSSQAPKLLFHYYDKDFNNEADTPDNFQSRRPNTSFCFLDIRSPGLGDTAMYLCATSHISGEGYGYTFGSGTRLTVV.

The table lists this clonotype with a few counts. V gene TRBV7-9 combines with J gene TRBJ1-2, with 8 bases fitting TRBD1. The V gene end was trimmed by 5 bases and the J gene end by 8 bases; junction bases not matched to a gene: 22. CDR1 is SEHNR and CDR2 is FQNEAQ in the germline V gene (reference sequence). The CDR3 runs to 18 residues. In DNA form, the CDR3 reads TGTGCCAGCAGCACCCTAACCCTGGACAGGGATTATATGAGGGGCTACACCTTC. Translation: CASSTLTLDRDYMRGYTF.

The chain has TRBV7-9 and TRBJ1-1, with D hard to call. The CDR3 totals 13 residues. Per germline, CDR1 SEHNR and CDR2 FQNEAQ (reference sequence). Trimming cost V 3 bases and J 6 bases, with 11 bases left between them. The CDR3 DNA follows: TGTGCCAGCAGCTTTTTGGGAGACCCTGAAGCTTTCTTT. Residues: CASSFLGDPEAFF.

This clonotype was counted a few times. The chain recombines TRBV12-3 or TRBV12-4 with TRBJ1-2, with 8 bases that match TRBD1. The V segment lost 3 bases and the J segment 10 bases; nucleotides outside the gene matches: 7. This CDR3 contains 13 residues. The CDR3 protein is CASSLGDRYYYTF. CDR3 in DNA: TGTGCCAGCAGTTTGGGGGACAGGTATTACTACACCTTC.

The chain recombines TRBV7-9 with TRBJ1-1; 7 bases line up with TRBD1. Looked up from germline, CDR1 is SEHNR and CDR2 is FQNEAQ (reference sequence). The V gene end was trimmed by 5 bases and the J gene end by 2 bases; junction bases not matched to a gene: 5. This CDR3 spans 14 amino acids. CDR3 protein: CASSAGQTNTEAFF. Here the CDR3 DNA reads TGTGCCAGCAGCGCGGGACAGACAAACACTGAAGCTTTCTTT.

The gene calls are TRBV12-3 or TRBV12-4 and TRBJ1-4; D is possibly TRBD1 (6 bases). The CDR3 runs to 14 residues. V gave up 4 bases and J gave up 3 bases, with 9 bases separating them. The CDR3 DNA sequence: TGTGCCAGCAGTTCCAGGGGACCTAATGAAAAACTGTTTTTT. Translating it yields CASSSRGPNEKLFF.

This clonotype has at least ten counts. The chain uses TRBV12-3 or TRBV12-4 and TRBJ2-3, with D possibly called TRBD1 or TRBD2 (6 bases each). Trimming took 7 bases from V and 11 from J, leaving 16 bases between them. The CDR3 covers 12 residues. The CDR3 nucleotides are TGTGCCAGCACCTTAGGGGGAGGAGAGCAGTATTTT. Protein: CASTLGGGEQYF.

CDR3 bases: TGCAGTGCTAGTCGGGGTAGCGGGGGGCTCCGGGTTCAAGAGACCCAGTACTTC. Protein product: CSASRGSGGLRVQETQYF. The rearrangement uses TRBV20-1 and TRBJ2-5; TRBD2 matches at 10 bases. J lost 2 bases, V lost 3 bases, and 15 bases had no gene match. The CDR3 loop spans 18 amino acids. Per germline, CDR1 DFQATT and CDR2 SNEGSKA (reference sequence).

The CDR3 loop reads CASSLGGGLPNNEQFF. For the CDR3, the DNA is TGTGCCAGCAGCTTGGGCGGGGGTCTCCCAAACAATGAGCAGTTCTTC. The chain links TRBV7-2 to TRBJ2-1; 7 positions agree with TRBD2. The CDR3 covers 16 residues. Germline V gene lookup returns CDR1 SGHTA and CDR2 FQGNSA. The V and J ends lost 3 bases and 5 bases, in that order; junction bases with no gene match: 10.

The chain joins TRBV6-2 or TRBV6-3 to TRBJ2-4, with D possibly matching TRBD2 (7 bases). The germline gives CDR1 MNHEY, CDR2 SVGEGT. The CDR3 totals 14 residues. The ends were cut back, 6 bases at V and 13 bases at J, with 22 bases in the middle. CDR3 in amino acids: CASRGGGLYNEQYF. As DNA, the CDR3 is TGTGCCAGCAGGGGCGGGGGCCTGTACAATGAGCAGTACTTC.

In its sample, this clonotype was seen a few times. CDR3 residues: CSARPLAGTYNEQFF. CDR3 sequence (DNA): TGCAGTGCAAGACCACTAGCGGGGACCTACAATGAGCAGTTCTTC. The V call is TRBV20-1, the J call TRBJ2-1; 10 bases are shared with TRBD2. Per the germline V gene, CDR1 is DFQATT and CDR2 is SNEGSKA (reference sequence). The ends lost 6 bases at V and 2 bases at J; junction bases unmatched: 7. The CDR3 runs to 15 residues.

This clonotype was counted only a few times. The J gene is TRBJ2-3, the V gene TRBV5-4, with no clear D. Germline values: CDR1 SGHNT, CDR2 YYREEE (reference sequence). This CDR3 is 16 amino acids long. The V gene lost 3 bases and the J gene lost 2 bases, with 16 bases spanning the gap. The CDR3 region is CASSSATLANTDTQYF. CDR3 coding DNA: TGTGCCAGCAGCTCGGCTACCCTCGCCAACACAGATACGCAGTATTTT.

This clonotype appeared a few times. The rearrangement links TRBV7-9 to TRBJ1-2; weak D call: TRBD1 (5 bases). The germline CDR1 and CDR2 sequences are SEHNR and FQNEAQ (reference sequence). CDR3 size: 15 residues. The V end lost 3 bases, the J end lost 7 bases, and 18 bases lay between the germline ends. CDR3 nucleotide sequence: TGTGCCAGCAGCTTCTTTGCCGCGGGGGTTCCTGGCTACACCTTC. This codes for CASSFFAAGVPGYTF. The full variable domain, rest sourced from reference TRBV7-9 and TRBJ1-2, is DTGVSQNPRHKITKRGQNVTFRCDPISEHNRLYWYRQTLGQGPEFLTYFQNEAQLEKSRLLSDRFSAERPKGSFSTLEIQRTEQGDSAMYLCASSFFAAGVPGYTFGSGTRLTVV.